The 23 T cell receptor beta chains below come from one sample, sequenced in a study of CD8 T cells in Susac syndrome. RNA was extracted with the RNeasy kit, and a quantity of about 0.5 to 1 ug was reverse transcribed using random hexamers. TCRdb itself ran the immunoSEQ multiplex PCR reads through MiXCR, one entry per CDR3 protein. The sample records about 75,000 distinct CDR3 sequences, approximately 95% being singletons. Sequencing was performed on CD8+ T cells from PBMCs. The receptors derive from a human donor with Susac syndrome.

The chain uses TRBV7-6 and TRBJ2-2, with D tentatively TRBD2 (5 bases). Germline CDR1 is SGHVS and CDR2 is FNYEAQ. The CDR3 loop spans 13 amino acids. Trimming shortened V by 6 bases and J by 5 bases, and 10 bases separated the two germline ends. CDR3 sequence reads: CASSLQRTGELFF. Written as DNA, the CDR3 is TGTGCCAGCAGTCTTCAGCGGACCGGGGAGCTGTTTTTT.

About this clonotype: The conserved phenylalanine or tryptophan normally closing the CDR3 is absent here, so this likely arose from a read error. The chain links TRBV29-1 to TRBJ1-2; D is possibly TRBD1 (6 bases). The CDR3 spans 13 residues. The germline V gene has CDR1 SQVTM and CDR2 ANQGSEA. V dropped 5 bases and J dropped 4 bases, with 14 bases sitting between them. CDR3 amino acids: CSVPVTGLYGYTL. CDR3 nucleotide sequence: TGCAGCGTTCCGGTGACAGGCCTCTATGGCTACACCCTC.

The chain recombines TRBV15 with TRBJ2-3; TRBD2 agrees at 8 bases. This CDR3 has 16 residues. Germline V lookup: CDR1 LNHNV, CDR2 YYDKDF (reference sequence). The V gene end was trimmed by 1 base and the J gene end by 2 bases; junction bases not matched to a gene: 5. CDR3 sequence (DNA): TGTGCCACCAGCAGAGGTAGCGGGACCCTCACAGATACGCAGTATTTT. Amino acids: CATSRGSGTLTDTQYF.

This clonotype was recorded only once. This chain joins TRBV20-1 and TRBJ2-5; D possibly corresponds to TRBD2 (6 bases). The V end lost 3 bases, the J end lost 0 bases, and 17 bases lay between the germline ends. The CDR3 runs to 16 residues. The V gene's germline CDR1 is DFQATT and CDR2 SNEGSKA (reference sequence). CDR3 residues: CSARAPGLSYQETQYF. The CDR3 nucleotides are TGCAGTGCTAGGGCTCCGGGACTGTCGTACCAAGAGACCCAGTACTTC.

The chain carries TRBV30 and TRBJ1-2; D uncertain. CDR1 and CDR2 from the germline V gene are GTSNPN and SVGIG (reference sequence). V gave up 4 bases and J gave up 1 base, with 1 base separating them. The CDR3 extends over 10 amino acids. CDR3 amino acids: CAWNNYGYTF. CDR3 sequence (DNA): TGTGCCTGGAATAACTATGGCTACACCTTC.

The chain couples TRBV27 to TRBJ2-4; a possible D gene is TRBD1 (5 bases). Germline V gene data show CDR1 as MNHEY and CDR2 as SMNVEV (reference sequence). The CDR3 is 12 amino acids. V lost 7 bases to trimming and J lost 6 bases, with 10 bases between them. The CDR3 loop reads CASTDRGNIQYF. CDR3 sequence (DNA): TGTGCCAGCACCGATAGGGGAAACATTCAGTACTTC.

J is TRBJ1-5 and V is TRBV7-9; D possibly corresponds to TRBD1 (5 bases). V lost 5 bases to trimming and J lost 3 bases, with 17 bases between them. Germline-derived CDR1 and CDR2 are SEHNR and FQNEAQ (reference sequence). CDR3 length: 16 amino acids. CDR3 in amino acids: CASSARDLGTNQPQHF. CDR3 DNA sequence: TGTGCCAGCAGCGCGAGGGACTTGGGGACCAATCAGCCCCAGCATTTT.

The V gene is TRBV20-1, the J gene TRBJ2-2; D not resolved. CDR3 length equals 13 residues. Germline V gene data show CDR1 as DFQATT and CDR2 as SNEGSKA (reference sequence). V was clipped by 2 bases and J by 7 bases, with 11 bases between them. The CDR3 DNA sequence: TGCAGTGCTAGAAGTTACACCAGCGGGGAGCTGTTTTTT. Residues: CSARSYTSGELFF.

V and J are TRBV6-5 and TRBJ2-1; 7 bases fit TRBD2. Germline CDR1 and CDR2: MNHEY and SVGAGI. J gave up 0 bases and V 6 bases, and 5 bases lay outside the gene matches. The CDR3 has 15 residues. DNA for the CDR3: TGTGCCAGCAGCGCGGGGGTGAGCTCCTACAATGAGCAGTTCTTC. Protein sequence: CASSAGVSSYNEQFF.

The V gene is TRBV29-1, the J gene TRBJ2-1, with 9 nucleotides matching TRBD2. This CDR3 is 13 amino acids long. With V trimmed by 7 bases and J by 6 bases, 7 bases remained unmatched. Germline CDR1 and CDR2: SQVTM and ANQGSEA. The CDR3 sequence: CSGVGGGANEQFF. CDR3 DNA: TGCAGCGGAGTGGGCGGGGGGGCCAATGAGCAGTTCTTC.

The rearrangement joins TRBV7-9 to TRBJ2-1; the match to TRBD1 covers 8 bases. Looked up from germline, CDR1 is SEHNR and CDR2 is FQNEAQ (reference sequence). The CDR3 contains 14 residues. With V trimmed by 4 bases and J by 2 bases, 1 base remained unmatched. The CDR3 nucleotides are TGTGCCAGCAGCTCGGACAGGGCCTACAATGAGCAGTTCTTC. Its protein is CASSSDRAYNEQFF.

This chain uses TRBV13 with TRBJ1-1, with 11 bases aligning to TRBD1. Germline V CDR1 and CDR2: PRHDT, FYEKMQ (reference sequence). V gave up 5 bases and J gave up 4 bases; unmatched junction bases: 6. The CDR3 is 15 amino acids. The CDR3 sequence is CASSLTGTGGTEAFF. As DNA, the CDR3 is TGTGCCAGCAGCCTGACAGGGACAGGGGGCACTGAAGCTTTCTTT.

The CDR3 DNA follows: TGTGCCAGTACAGACCGGAGCTCTGGAAACACCATATATTTT. This sequence encodes CASTDRSSGNTIYF. The J gene is TRBJ1-3, the V gene TRBV12-3 or TRBV12-4; no clear D. The ends were cut back, 9 bases at V and 0 bases at J, with 12 bases in the middle. The CDR3 extends over 14 amino acids.

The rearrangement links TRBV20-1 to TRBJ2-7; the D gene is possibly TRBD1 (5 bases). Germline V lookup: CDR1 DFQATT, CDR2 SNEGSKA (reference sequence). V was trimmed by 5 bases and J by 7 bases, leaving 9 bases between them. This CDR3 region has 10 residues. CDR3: CSASKGEQYF. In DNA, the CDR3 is TGCAGTGCTTCCAAGGGGGAGCAGTACTTC.

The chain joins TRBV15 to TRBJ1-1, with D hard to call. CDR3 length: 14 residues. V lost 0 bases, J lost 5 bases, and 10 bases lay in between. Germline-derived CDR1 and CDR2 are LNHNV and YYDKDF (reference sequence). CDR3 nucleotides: TGTGCCACCAGCAGAGAGAGGATTTGGACTGAAGCTTTCTTT. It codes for CATSRERIWTEAFF.

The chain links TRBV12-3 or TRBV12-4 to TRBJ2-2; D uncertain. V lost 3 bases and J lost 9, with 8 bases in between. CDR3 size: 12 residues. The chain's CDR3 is CASSLSPWELFF. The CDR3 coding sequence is TGTGCCAGCAGTTTGTCTCCTTGGGAGCTGTTTTTT.

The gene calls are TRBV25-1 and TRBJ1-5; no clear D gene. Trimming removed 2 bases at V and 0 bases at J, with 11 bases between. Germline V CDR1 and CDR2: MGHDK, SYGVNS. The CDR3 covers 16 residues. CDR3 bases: TGTGCCAGCAGTGAAGGGCGAGGGTATAGCAATCAGCCCCAGCATTTT. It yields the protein CASSEGRGYSNQPQHF.

Here the CDR3 DNA reads TGTGCCAGCGATCCAGGGGACTATGGCTACACCTTC. It yields the protein CASDPGDYGYTF. This chain joins TRBV12-3 or TRBV12-4 and TRBJ1-2, with D tentatively TRBD1 (6 bases). This CDR3 has 12 amino acids. V was cut by 8 bases and J by 3 bases, with 10 bases left in between.

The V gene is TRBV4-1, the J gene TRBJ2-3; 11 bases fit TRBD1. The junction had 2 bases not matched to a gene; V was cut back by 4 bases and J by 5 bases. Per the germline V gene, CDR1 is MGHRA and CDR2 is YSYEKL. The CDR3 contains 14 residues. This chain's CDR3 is CASSRGQGGDTQYF. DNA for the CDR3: TGCGCCAGCAGCCGGGGACAGGGGGGAGATACGCAGTATTTT.

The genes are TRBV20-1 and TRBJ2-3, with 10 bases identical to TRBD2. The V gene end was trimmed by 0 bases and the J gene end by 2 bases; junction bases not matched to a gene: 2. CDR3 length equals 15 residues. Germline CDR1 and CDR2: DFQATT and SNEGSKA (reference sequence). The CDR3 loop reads CSARDLAGVTDTQYF. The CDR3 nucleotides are TGCAGTGCTAGAGATCTAGCGGGGGTCACAGATACGCAGTATTTT.

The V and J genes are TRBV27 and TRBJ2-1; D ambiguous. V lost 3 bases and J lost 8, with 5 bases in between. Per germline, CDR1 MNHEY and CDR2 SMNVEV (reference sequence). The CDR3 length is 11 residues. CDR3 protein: CASSFGHEQFF. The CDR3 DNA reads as TGTGCCAGCAGTTTTGGACATGAGCAGTTCTTC.

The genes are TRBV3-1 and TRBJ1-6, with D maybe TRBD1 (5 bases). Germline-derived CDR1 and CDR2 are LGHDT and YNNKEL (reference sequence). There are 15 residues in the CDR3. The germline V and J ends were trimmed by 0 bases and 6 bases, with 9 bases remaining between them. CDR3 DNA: TGTGCCAGCAGCCAAGACCAGGGAGCTAATTCACCCCTCCACTTT. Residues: CASSQDQGANSPLHF.

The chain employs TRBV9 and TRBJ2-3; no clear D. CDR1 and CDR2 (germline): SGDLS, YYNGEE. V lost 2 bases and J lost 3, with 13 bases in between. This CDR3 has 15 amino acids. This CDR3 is CASSVGRVLTDTQYF. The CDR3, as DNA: TGTGCCAGCAGCGTGGGCCGGGTTCTAACAGATACGCAGTATTTT.